Listed below are T cell receptor beta chains from one sample, sequenced in a study of T cell responses to AZD1222 COVID-19 vaccine. Clones were sequenced by immunoSEQ multiplex PCR, and TCRdb holds only the in-frame ones, with some missing. Of some 100,000 clones listed, about nine tenths are singletons. The material sequenced was peripheral blood, taken on day 0 of AZD1222 vaccination. The receptor source for this set is an adult in good health. The CDR3 runs from the conserved cysteine through the conserved F or W. D genes are given only for firm matches. The size of a clone is reported for some rows only, either as once, few or many, or as a class for expanded clones.

>-|-|TRBV28|TRBJ1-3
TGTGCCAGCAGTTATTGGGAAGGAAACACCATATATTTT
CASSYWEGNTIYF
>TRBD2|few|TRBV5-1|TRBJ2-5
TGCGCCAGCAGCTCGTCCACTAGCGGGGGGCCAGAGACCCAGTACTTC
CASSSSTSGGPETQYF
>-|once|TRBV7-6|TRBJ1-2
TGTGCCAGCAGCTTAGATGGGCGTGGGACCTACACCTTC
CASSLDGRGTYTF
>TRBD2|-|TRBV4-2|TRBJ2-1
TGTGCCAGCAGCCAAGCAGTAGCGGGGGGCCCTCGACGCCTCGCCTACAATGAGCAGTTCTTC
CASSQAVAGGPRRLAYNEQFF
>-|once|TRBV19|TRBJ1-2
TGTGCCAGTATGTTCGATGGCTACACCTTC
CASMFDGYTF
>TRBD1|-|TRBV28|TRBJ1-4
TGTGCCAGCAGTTCTCGGACAGGGGACGAAAAACTGTTTTTT
CASSSRTGDEKLFF
>-|-|TRBV4-1|TRBJ2-2
TGCGCCAGCAGCCAAGCACAGGGTAACACCGGGGAGCTGTTTTTT
CASSQAQGNTGELFF
>-|-|TRBV28|TRBJ2-7
TGTGCCAGCAGTCCCGGGTCCTCTTACGAGCAGTACTTC
CASSPGSSYEQYF
>TRBD1|-|TRBV18|TRBJ1-1
TGTGCCAGCTCAGAGCTAGACAGGGGTGTCACTGAAGCTTTCTTT
CASSELDRGVTEAFF
>TRBD1|-|TRBV5-1|TRBJ2-2
TGCGCCAGCAGCTTACCCCGGGACAGTAGGACCGGGGAGCTGTTTTTT
CASSLPRDSRTGELFF
>-|-|TRBV7-2|TRBJ1-2
TGTGCCAGCAGCTTAGAGAGAGGAACCGAGGGCTATGGCTACACCTTC
CASSLERGTEGYGYTF
>TRBD2|once|TRBV28|TRBJ2-1
TGTGCCACCTTGCGGCGGGGGGCAAGGAATGAGCAGTTCTTC
CATLRRGARNEQFF
>TRBD1|few|TRBV29-1|TRBJ1-1
TGCAGCGCTCGGACAGGGGGCCTGAGTGTCACTGAAGCTTTCTTT
CSARTGGLSVTEAFF
>-|once|TRBV20-1|TRBJ2-7
TGCAGTGCTAGCCGAGCCTACGAGCAGTACTTC
CSASRAYEQYF
>-|-|TRBV9|TRBJ1-2
TGTGCCAGCAGCGTGGCAGGGGCTAGAGGCTACACCTTC
CASSVAGARGYTF
>TRBD1|-|TRBV6-5|TRBJ2-7
TGTGCCAGCACTGCGGGACAGGCCCTCTACGAGCAGTACTTC
CASTAGQALYEQYF
>-|-|TRBV10-3|TRBJ1-4
TGTGCCATCAGTGAGTCTGAGGGAACTAATGAAAAACTGTTTTTT
CAISESEGTNEKLFF